This T cell receptor (beta chain) was identified during a study of blood T cell repertoires in COVID-19. Looking at the study overall: PBMCs, B-cell-depleted T cells, or T cells were the source of the cDNA or gDNA that made up the material.

Trimming took off 2 bases at V and 10 bases at J, with 12 bases between the two ends. This CDR3 has 12 residues. Looked up from germline, CDR1 is SGHRS and CDR2 is YFSETQ. How the authors handled the data: Quantification of nucleated cells was approximated via reference gene primer amplification. Only in-frame clones appear in the TCRdb table, and some are missing; sequencing was by immunoSEQ multiplex PCR. V, J and clone size were drawn from that table, and D and trimming were deduced from the DNA. The table shows approximately 490,000 clones, with 88% occurring only once. The cohort comprised adults aged 18 to 89 years residing in under 25 US areas. Recovery among Cohort 3 donors was established by two negative PCRs, clearance, or symptom resolution.

This rearrangement joins TRBV5-1 to TRBJ1-2; tentatively, D is TRBD1 (5 bases). This TCR was sampled from a woman in her sixties or seventies who had recovered from COVID-19. Sequences were obtained from PBMCs or T cells enriched from blood (not recorded which). This chain's CDR3 is CASSLQDRFYTF. The CDR3 bases are TGCGCCAGCAGCTTACAGGACCGATTCTACACCTTC.